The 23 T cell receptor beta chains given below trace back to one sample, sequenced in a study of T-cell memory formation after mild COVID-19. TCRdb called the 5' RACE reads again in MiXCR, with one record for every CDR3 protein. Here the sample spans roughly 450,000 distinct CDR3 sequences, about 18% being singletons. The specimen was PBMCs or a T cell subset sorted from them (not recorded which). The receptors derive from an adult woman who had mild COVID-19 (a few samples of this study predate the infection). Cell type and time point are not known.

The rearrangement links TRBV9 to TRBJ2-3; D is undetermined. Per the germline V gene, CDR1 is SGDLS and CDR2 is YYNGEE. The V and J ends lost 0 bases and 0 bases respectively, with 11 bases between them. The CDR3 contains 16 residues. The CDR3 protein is CASSVAARGSTDTQYF. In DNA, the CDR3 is TGTGCCAGCAGCGTAGCGGCTAGAGGTAGCACAGATACGCAGTATTTT.

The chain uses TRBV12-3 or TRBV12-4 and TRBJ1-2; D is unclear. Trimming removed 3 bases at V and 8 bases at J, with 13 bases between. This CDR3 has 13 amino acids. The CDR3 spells CASSFGALGGYTF. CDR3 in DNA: TGTGCCAGCAGTTTCGGAGCACTGGGGGGCTACACCTTC.

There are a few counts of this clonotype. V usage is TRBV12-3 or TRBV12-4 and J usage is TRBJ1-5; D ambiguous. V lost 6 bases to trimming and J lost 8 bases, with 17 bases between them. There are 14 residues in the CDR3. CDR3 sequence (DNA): TGTGCCAGCAGCCGAACGGGCACCTGGGAGCCCCAGCATTTT. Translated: CASSRTGTWEPQHF.

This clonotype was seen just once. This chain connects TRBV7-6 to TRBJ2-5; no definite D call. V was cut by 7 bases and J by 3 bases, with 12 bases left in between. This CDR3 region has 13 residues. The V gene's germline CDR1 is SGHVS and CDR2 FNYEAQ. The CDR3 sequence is CASTNTVKETQYF. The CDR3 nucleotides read TGTGCCAGCACTAACACAGTTAAAGAGACCCAGTACTTC.

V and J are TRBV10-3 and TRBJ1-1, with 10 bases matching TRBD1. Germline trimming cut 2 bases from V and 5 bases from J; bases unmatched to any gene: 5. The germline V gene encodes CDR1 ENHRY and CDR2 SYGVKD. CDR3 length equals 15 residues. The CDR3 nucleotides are TGTGCCATCAGTGAGCCGGGACAGGGGCGTACTGAAGCTTTCTTT. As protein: CAISEPGQGRTEAFF.

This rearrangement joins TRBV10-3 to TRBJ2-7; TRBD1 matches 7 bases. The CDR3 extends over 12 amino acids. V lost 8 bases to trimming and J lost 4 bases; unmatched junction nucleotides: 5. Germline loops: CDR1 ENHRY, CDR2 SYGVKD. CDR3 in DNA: TGTGCCATCGGGACAGATTTATACGAGCAGTACTTC. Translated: CAIGTDLYEQYF.

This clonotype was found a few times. This CDR3 is CASSLDKRAYGYTF. Here the CDR3 DNA reads TGTGCCAGCAGCTTAGATAAAAGGGCCTATGGCTACACCTTC. The genes are TRBV7-9 and TRBJ1-2; D is undetermined. The V end was cut by 1 base, the J end by 4 bases, with 10 bases between. The CDR3 is 14 residues long. Germline CDR1 reads SEHNR; CDR2 reads FQNEAQ (reference sequence).

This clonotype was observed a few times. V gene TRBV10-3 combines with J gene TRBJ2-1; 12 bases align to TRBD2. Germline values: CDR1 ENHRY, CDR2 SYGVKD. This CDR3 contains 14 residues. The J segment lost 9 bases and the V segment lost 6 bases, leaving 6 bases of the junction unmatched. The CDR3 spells CAISVGLAGFEQFF. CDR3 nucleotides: TGTGCCATCAGCGTTGGACTAGCGGGATTTGAGCAGTTCTTC.

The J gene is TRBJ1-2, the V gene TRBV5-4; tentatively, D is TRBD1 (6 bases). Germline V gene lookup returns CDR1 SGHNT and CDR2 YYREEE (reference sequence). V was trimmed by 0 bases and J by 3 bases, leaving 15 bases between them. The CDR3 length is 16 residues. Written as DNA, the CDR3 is TGTGCCAGCAGCTTGGTAGGAGGGGGAAGGGACTATGGCTACACCTTC. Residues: CASSLVGGGRDYGYTF.

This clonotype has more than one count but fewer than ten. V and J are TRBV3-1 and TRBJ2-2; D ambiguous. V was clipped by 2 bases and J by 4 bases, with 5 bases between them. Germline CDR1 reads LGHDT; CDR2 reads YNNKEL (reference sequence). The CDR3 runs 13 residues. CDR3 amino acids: CASSQPITGELFF. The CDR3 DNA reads TGTGCCAGCAGCCAACCCATCACCGGGGAGCTGTTTTTT. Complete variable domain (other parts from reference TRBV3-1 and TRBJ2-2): DTAVSQTPKYLVTQMGNDKSIKCEQNLGHDTMYWYKQDSKKFLKIMFSYNNKELIINETVPNRFSPKSPDKAHLNLHINSLELGDSAVYFCASSQPITGELFFGEGSRLTVL.

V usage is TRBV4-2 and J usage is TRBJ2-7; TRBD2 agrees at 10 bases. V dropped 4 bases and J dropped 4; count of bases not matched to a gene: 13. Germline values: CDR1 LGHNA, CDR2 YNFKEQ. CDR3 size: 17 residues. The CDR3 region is CASSRQYRTSGTYEQYF. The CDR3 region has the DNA TGTGCCAGCAGCCGACAATACCGGACTAGCGGAACTTACGAGCAGTACTTC.

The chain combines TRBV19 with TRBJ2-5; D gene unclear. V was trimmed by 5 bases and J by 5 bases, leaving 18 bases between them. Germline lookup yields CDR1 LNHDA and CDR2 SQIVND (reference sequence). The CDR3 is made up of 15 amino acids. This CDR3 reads CASSLSHGSAETQYF. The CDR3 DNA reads TGTGCCAGTAGTCTCTCCCATGGTAGTGCGGAGACCCAGTACTTC.

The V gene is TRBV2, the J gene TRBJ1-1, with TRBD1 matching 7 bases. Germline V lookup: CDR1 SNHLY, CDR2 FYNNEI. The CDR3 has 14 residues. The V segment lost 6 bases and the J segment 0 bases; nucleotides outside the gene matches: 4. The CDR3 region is CASRRTGVNTEAFF. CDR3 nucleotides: TGTGCCAGCAGGAGGACAGGCGTGAACACTGAAGCTTTCTTT.

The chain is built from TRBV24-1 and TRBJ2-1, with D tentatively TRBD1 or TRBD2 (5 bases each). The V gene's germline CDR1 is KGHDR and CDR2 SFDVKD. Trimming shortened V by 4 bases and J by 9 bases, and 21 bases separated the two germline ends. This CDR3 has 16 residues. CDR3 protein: CATSESPWGRDPEQFF. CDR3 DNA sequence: TGTGCCACCAGTGAGTCCCCGTGGGGCAGGGACCCTGAGCAGTTCTTC.

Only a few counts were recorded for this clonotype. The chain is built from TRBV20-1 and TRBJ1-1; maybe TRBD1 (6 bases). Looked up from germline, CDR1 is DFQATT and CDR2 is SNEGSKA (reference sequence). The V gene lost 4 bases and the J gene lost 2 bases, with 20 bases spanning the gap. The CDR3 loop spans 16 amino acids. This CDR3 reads CSAKWPIGGQNTEAFF. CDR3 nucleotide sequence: TGCAGTGCTAAATGGCCCATTGGGGGCCAAAACACTGAAGCTTTCTTT.

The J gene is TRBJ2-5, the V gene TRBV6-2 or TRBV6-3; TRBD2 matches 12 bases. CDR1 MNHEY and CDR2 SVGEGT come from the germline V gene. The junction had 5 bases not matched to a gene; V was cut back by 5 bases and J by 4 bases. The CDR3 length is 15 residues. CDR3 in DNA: TGTGCCAGCAGTATACTAGCGGGAGGAAGAGAGACCCAGTACTTC. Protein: CASSILAGGRETQYF.

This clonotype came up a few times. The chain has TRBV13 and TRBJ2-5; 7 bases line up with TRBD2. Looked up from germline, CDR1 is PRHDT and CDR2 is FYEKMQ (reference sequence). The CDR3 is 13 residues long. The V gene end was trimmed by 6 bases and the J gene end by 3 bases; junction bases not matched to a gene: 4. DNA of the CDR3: TGTGCCAGCAGGTTACGGGGGGAAGAGACCCAGTACTTC. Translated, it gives CASRLRGEETQYF.

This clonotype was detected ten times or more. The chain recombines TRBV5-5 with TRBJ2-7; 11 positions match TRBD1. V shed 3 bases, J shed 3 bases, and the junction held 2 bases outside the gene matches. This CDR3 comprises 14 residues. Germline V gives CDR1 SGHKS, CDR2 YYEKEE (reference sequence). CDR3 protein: CASSSGTGGYEQYF. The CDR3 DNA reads TGTGCCAGCAGCTCCGGGACAGGGGGCTACGAGCAGTACTTC.

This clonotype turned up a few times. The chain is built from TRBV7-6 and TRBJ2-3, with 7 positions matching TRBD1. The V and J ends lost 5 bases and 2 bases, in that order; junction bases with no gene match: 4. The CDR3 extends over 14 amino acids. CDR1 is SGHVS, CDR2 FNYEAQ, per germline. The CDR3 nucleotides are TGTGCCAGCAGCGGGGGACAGTCCACAGATACGCAGTATTTT. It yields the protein CASSGGQSTDTQYF.

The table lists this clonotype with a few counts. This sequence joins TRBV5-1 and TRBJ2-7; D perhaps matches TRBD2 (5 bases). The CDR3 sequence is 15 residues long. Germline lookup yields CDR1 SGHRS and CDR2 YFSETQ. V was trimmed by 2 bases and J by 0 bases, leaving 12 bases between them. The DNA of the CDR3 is TGCGCCAGCAGCTTCGGAGGAGGAAGCTCCTACGAGCAGTACTTC. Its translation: CASSFGGGSSYEQYF. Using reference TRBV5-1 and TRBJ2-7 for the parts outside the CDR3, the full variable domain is KAGVTQTPRYLIKTRGQQVTLSCSPISGHRSVSWYQQTPGQGLQFLFEYFSETQRNKGNFPGRFSGRQFSNSRSEMNVSTLELGDSALYLCASSFGGGSSYEQYFGPGTRLTVT.

The CDR3 loop reads CASSLQGIGELFF. The CDR3 bases are TGTGCCAGCAGTCTACAGGGGATCGGGGAGCTGTTTTTT. This rearrangement joins TRBV27 to TRBJ2-2, with TRBD1 matching 7 bases. From germline, CDR1 is MNHEY and CDR2 SMNVEV (reference sequence). This CDR3 is 13 amino acids long. With V trimmed by 5 bases and J by 7 bases, 4 bases remained unmatched.

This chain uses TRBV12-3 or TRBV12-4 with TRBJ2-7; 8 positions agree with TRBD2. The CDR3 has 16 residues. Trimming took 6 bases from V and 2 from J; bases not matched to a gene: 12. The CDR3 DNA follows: TGTGCCAGCAGCGCGACTAGCGTCAGTCGGGCCTACGAGCAGTACTTC. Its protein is CASSATSVSRAYEQYF.

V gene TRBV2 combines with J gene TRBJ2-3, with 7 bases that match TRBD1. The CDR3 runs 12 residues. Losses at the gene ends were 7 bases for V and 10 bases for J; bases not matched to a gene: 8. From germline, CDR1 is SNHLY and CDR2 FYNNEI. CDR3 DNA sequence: TGTGCCAGCAATAGAATAGGGGGCTCGCAGTATTTT. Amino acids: CASNRIGGSQYF.